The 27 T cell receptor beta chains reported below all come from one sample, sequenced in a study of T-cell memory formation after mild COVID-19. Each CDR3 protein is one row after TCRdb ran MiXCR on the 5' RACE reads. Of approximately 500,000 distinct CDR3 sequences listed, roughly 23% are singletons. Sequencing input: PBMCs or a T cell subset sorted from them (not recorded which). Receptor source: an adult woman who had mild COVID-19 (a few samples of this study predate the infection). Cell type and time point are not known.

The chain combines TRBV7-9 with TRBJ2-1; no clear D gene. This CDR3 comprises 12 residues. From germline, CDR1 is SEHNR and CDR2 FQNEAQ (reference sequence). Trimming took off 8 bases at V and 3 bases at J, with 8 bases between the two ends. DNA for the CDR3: TGTGCCAGCTGCCCAAACTACAATGAGCAGTTCTTC. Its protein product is CASCPNYNEQFF.

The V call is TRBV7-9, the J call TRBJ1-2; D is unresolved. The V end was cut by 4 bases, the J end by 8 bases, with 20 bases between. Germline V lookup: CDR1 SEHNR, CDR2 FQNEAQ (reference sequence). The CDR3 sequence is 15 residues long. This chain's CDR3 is CASSSSGLGNGGYTF. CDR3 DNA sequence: TGTGCCAGCAGCTCATCGGGATTGGGGAATGGAGGCTACACCTTC. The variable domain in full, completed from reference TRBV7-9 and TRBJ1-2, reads DTGVSQNPRHKITKRGQNVTFRCDPISEHNRLYWYRQTLGQGPEFLTYFQNEAQLEKSRLLSDRFSAERPKGSFSTLEIQRTEQGDSAMYLCASSSSGLGNGGYTFGSGTRLTVV.

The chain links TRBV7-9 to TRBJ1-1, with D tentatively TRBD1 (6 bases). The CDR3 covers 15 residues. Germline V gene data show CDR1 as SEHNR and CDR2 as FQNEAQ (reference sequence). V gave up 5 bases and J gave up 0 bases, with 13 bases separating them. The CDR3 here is CASSPGQTLNTEAFF. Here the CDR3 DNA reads TGTGCCAGCAGCCCAGGACAGACCCTGAACACTGAAGCTTTCTTT.

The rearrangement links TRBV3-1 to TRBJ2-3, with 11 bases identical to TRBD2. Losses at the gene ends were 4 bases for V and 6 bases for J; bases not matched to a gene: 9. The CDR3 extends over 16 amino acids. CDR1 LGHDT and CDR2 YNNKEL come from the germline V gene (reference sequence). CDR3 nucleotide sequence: TGTGCCAGCAGCCCAAATAGCGGGGGGGCGCTCGATACGCAGTATTTT. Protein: CASSPNSGGALDTQYF.

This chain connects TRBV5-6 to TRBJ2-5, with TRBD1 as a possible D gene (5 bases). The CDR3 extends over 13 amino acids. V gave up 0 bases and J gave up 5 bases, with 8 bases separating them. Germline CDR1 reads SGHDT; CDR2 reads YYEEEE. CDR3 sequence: CASSLAGIETQYF. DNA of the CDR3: TGTGCCAGCAGCTTGGCAGGGATCGAGACCCAGTACTTC.

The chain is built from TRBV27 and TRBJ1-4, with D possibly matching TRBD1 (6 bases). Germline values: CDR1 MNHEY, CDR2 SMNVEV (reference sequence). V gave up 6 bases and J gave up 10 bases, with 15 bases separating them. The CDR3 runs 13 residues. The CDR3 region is CASSLTGSRKLFF. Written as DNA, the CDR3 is TGTGCCAGCAGCTTGACAGGTTCCCGAAAACTGTTTTTT.

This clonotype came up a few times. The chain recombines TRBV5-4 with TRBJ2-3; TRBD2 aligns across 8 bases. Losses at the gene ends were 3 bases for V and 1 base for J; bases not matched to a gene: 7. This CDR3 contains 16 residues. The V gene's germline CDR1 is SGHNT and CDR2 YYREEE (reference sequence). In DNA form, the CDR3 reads TGTGCCAGCAGCTCCGCCACTAGCGGCCGCACAGATACGCAGTATTTT. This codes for CASSSATSGRTDTQYF. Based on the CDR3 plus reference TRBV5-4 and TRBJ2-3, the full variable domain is ETGVTQSPTHLIKTRGQQVTLRCSSQSGHNTVSWYQQALGQGPQFIFQYYREEENGRGNFPPRFSGLQFPNYSSELNVNALELDDSALYLCASSSATSGRTDTQYFGPGTRLTVL.

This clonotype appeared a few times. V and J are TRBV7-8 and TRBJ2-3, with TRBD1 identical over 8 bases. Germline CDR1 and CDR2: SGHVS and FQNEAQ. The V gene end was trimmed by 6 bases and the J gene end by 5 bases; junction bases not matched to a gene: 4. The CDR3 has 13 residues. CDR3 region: CASRIRGRDTQYF. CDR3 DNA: TGTGCCAGCAGGATCAGGGGGCGAGATACGCAGTATTTT. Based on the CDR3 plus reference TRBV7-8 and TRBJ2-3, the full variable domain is GAGVSQSPRYKVAKRGQDVALRCDPISGHVSLFWYQQALGQGPEFLTYFQNEAQLDKSGLPSDRFFAERPEGSVSTLKIQRTQQEDSAVYLCASRIRGRDTQYFGPGTRLTVL.

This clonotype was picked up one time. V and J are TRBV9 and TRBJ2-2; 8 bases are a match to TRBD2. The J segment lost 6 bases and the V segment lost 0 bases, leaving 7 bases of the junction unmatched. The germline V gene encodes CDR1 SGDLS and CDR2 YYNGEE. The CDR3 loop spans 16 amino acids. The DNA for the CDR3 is TGTGCCAGCAGCGTAGATGTAGCGGGATTGCCCGGGGAGCTGTTTTTT. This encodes CASSVDVAGLPGELFF.

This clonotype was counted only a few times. The CDR3 here is CASSSRPDNQPQHF. The DNA of the CDR3 is TGTGCCAGCAGCTCCCGACCCGACAATCAGCCCCAGCATTTT. This sequence joins TRBV7-9 and TRBJ1-5; no clear D. CDR3 length: 14 residues. Germline lookup yields CDR1 SEHNR and CDR2 FQNEAQ (reference sequence). The V gene lost 4 bases and the J gene lost 3 bases, with 10 bases spanning the gap.

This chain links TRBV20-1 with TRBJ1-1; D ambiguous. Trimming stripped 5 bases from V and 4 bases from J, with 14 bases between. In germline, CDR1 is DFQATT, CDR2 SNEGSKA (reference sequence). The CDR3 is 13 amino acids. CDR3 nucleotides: TGCAGTGCTGGCCACGTAGGGATCACTGAAGCTTTCTTT. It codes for CSAGHVGITEAFF.

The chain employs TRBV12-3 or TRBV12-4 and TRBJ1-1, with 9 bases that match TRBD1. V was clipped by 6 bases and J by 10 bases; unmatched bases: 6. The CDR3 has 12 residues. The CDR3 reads CASSSQGAGAFF. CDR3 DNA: TGTGCCAGCAGCTCACAGGGGGCCGGAGCTTTCTTT.

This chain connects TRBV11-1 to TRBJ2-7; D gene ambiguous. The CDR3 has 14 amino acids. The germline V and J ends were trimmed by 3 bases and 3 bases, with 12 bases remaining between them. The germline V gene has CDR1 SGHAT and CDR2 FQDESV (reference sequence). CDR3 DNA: TGTGCCAGCAGCTTCGGGTCTACCTTCTACGAGCAGTACTTC. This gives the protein CASSFGSTFYEQYF.

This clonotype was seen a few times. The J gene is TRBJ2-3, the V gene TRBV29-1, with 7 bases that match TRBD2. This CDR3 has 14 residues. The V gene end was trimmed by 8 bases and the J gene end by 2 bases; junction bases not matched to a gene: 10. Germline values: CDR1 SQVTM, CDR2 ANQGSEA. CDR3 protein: CSSSSGTNTDTQYF. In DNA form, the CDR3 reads TGCAGCTCCTCTAGCGGCACTAACACAGATACGCAGTATTTT.

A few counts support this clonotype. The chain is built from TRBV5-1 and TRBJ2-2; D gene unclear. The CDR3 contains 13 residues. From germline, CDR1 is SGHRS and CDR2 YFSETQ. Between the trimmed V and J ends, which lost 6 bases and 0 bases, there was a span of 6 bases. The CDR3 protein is CASTQANTGELFF. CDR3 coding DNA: TGCGCCAGCACACAAGCGAACACCGGGGAGCTGTTTTTT.

The CDR3 is CASSETVVVSDTQYF. The CDR3, as DNA: TGTGCCAGCAGTGAAACGGTGGTAGTTTCAGATACGCAGTATTTT. The chain uses TRBV6-1 and TRBJ2-3; D gene ambiguous. V dropped 2 bases and J dropped 4 bases, with 13 bases sitting between them. CDR3 size: 15 residues. The germline CDR1 and CDR2 sequences are MNHNS and SASEGT.

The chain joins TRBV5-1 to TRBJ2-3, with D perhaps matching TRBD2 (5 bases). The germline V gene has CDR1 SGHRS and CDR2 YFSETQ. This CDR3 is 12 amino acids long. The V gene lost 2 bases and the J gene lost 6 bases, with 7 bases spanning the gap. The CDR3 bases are TGCGCCAGCAGCTTCGGGATGGATACGCAGTATTTT. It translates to CASSFGMDTQYF.

CDR3 in amino acids: CASSPTGQGYGYTF. The CDR3 DNA follows: TGTGCCAGCTCACCAACCGGACAGGGATATGGCTACACCTTC. The J gene is TRBJ1-2, the V gene TRBV18, with 8 bases lining up with TRBD1. The V gene end was trimmed by 2 bases and the J gene end by 5 bases; junction bases not matched to a gene: 4. The CDR3 length is 14 residues. In germline, CDR1 is KGHSH, CDR2 LQKENI. The full variable domain, with the rest looked up from reference TRBV18 and TRBJ1-2, is NAGVMQNPRHLVRRRGQEARLRCSPMKGHSHVYWYRQLPEEGLKFMVYLQKENIIDESGMPKERFSAEFPKEGPSILRIQQVVRGDSAAYFCASSPTGQGYGYTFGSGTRLTVV.

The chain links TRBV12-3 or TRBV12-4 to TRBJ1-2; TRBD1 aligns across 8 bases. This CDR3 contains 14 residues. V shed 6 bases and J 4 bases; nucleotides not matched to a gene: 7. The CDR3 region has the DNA TGTGCCAGCAGACAGGGGGTTGGTCGCTATGGCTACACCTTC. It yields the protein CASRQGVGRYGYTF.

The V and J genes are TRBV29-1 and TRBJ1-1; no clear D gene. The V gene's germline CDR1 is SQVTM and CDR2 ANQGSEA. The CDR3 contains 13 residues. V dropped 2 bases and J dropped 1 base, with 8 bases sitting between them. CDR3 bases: TGCAGCGTTGAATCCTTACCGAACACTGAAGCTTTCTTT. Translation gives CSVESLPNTEAFF.

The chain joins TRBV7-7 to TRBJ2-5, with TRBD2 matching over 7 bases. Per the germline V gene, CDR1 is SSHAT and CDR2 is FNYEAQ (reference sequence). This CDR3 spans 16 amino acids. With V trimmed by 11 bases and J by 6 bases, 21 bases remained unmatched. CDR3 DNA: TGTGCCGTCCTGACGGGGGTGGGCGGGGGACCGAAGACCCAGTACTTC. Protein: CAVLTGVGGGPKTQYF.

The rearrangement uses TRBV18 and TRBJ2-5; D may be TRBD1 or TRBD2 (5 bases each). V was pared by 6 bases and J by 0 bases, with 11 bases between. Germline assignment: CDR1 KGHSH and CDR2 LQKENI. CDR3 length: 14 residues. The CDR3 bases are TGTGCCAGCTCCATTAGGGACGACCAAGAGACCCAGTACTTC. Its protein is CASSIRDDQETQYF.

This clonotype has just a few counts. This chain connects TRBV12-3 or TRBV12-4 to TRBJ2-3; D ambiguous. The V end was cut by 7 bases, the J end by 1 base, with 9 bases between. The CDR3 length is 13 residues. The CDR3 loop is CASTSPGTDTQYF. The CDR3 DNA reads TGTGCCAGCACCTCTCCCGGCACAGATACGCAGTATTTT.

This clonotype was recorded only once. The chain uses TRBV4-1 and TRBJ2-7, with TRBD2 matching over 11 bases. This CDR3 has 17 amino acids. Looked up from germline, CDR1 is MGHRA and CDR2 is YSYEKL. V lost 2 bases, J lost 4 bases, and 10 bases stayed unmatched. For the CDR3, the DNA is TGCGCCAGCAGCCAACCGACTAGCGGGGCTAACGGGTACGAGCAGTACTTC. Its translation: CASSQPTSGANGYEQYF.

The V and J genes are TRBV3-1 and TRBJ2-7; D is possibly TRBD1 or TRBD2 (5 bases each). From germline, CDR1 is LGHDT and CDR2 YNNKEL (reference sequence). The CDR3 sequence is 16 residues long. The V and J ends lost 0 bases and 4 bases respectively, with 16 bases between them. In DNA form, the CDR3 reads TGTGCCAGCAGCCAAGAGGTCGGGACGAATGCGTACGAGCAGTACTTC. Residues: CASSQEVGTNAYEQYF.

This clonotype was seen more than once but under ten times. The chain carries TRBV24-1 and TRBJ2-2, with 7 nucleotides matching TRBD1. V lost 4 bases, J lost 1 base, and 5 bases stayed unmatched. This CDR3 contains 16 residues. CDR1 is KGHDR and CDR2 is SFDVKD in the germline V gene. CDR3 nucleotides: TGTGCCACCAGTGACGACGACAGGGAGAACACCGGGGAGCTGTTTTTT. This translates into CATSDDDRENTGELFF.

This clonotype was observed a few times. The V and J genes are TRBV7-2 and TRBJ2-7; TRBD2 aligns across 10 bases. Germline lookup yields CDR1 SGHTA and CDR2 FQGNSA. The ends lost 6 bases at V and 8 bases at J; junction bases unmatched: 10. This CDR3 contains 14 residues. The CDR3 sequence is CASSLGTSVGKQYF. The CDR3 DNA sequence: TGTGCCAGCAGTTTGGGGACTAGCGTAGGGAAGCAGTACTTC.